This T cell receptor beta chain stems from a study of blood T cell repertoires in COVID-19. Across the study: Samples came from the United States, Italy and Spain, spanning acute and convalescent COVID-19.

With 6 bases removed from V and 6 bases from J, the gap between germline ends came to 17 bases. This CDR3 is built from 14 residues. Germline values: CDR1 SNHLY, CDR2 FYNNEI. Measured with immunoSEQ multiplex PCR; TCRdb has only the in-frame clones, and not every one. The sample includes some 100,000 clones, around 90% seen only once; the top ten take about 1.8%. This clonotype was obtained from a human donor with active COVID-19. The donor label of this sample is uncertain. This rearrangement joins TRBV2 to TRBJ1-2; D unresolved. What was sequenced was peripheral blood. In nucleotides, the CDR3 is TGTGCCAGCAGCTTTGGGCCCAATGGCAATGGCTACACCTTC. Translating gives CASSFGPNGNGYTF.